The clone carrying this TCR beta chain was observed once. Its antigen is undetermined. The data were obtained in a study of vaccination effects on CD4 cells after COVID-19. Study findings and constraints: Healthy vaccinees had only 1 of 255 vaccine-induced clones cross-react with common cold coronaviruses. Few convalescent patients were included, and no early post-infection timepoints were sampled.

Viral peptide pools were used in the ViraFEST assay to expand antigen-specific CD4+ T cells, and sequencing came afterward. Subsequent to a culture period of 10 to 11 days, CD4+ T cells were isolated. Negative nucleocapsid antibody tests before and after vaccination confirmed no previous SARS-CoV-2 infection. Libraries were prepared by immunoSEQ multiplex PCR; TCRdb keeps only in-frame clonotypes and omits some of them. The table lists about 41,000 clones, roughly 82% of them singletons, with approximately 2.8% in the top ten. The germline gives CDR1 MNHEY, CDR2 SVGEGT. The CDR3 loop spans 14 amino acids. Trimming took 2 bases from V and 7 from J; bases not matched to a gene: 4.

This receptor was obtained from a human donor who received a COVID-19 vaccine. The V gene is TRBV6-2 or TRBV6-3, the J gene TRBJ1-4; 7 nucleotides agree with TRBD1. The sequenced sample was CD4+ T cells from PBMCs cultured with HCoV-NL63 spike peptides, obtained before COVID-19 vaccination. CDR3 amino acids: CASSYETGSEKLFF. The CDR3 bases are TGTGCCAGCAGTTACGAGACAGGGAGTGAAAAACTGTTTTTT.